The rows below give T cell receptor beta chains drawn from one sample of a study of metastatic and nonmetastatic thyroid tumors. TCRdb reanalyzed the PCR reads with MiXCR. The sample shows roughly 83,000 clones, about 15% of them seen only once. The sequencing sample was made of blood. These receptors all stem from a female donor with papillary thyroid cancer or a benign thyroid nodule (not recorded which). Some clones in this sample may be carry-over from other donors' samples. Each CDR3 is given with its conserved first and last residue. D genes are given only for firm matches. Expanded clones get a size class; other rows say once, few or many, or leave the size out.

size	D	length	V	J	CDR3	DNA
many	-	15	TRBV15	TRBJ1-3	CATSRAGVSINTIYF	TGTGCCACCAGCAGAGCAGGGGTCAGTATAAACACCATATATTTT
few	TRBD1	14	TRBV6-1	TRBJ1-2	CASRLRDRVDGYTF	TGTGCCAGCAGACTCCGGGACAGGGTGGATGGCTACACCTTC
many	-	14	TRBV5-6	TRBJ2-2	CASSPLLDTGELFF	TGTGCCAGCAGCCCCCTTTTGGATACCGGGGAGCTGTTTTTT
-	-	13	TRBV4-1	TRBJ1-1	CASSLQGETEAFF	TGCGCCAGCAGCCTCCAGGGTGAAACTGAAGCTTTCTTT
many	TRBD2	15	TRBV27	TRBJ2-7	CASSLLASGGYEQYF	TGTGCCAGCAGTTTATTGGCTAGCGGGGGCTACGAGCAGTACTTC
many	TRBD2	14	TRBV10-2	TRBJ2-3	CAGTSGGVSDTQYF	TGCGCCGGGACTAGCGGGGGGGTCTCAGATACGCAGTATTTT
many	-	15	TRBV27	TRBJ1-4	CASSLTSGPNEKLFF	TGTGCCAGCAGTTTGACGTCGGGACCGAATGAAAAACTGTTTTTT
many	TRBD1	12	TRBV12-3/TRBV12-4	TRBJ1-2	CASSPGQYGYTF	TGTGCCAGCAGCCCGGGACAGTATGGCTACACCTTC
many	TRBD1	16	TRBV7-9	TRBJ1-4	CASSLGGQGAFEKLFF	TGTGCCAGCAGCTTAGGGGGACAGGGGGCCTTTGAAAAACTGTTTTTT
many	-	14	TRBV27	TRBJ2-7	CASSHRGGGGEQYF	TGTGCCAGCAGTCACCGGGGAGGAGGAGGCGAGCAGTACTTC
many	TRBD1	14	TRBV5-1	TRBJ2-1	CASTSGTGFNEQFF	TGCGCCAGCACCTCAGGGACAGGGTTCAATGAGCAGTTCTTC